These 32 T cell receptor beta chains came from one sample sequenced in a study of shared clonotypes between healthy human individuals. This table comes from immunoSEQ multiplex PCR, and its TCRdb copy is limited to in-frame clones, with some not included. Of hundreds of thousands of clones detected, approximately 74% appear once; the ten largest clones hold over 1.5%. Sequenced material: memory CD4+ T cells sorted from blood. Subset of the sample: CD45RA-negative fraction. These receptors were collected from a woman in her 30s in good health.

The chain carries TRBV7-8 and TRBJ1-2, with D possibly being TRBD1 (6 bases). V lost 0 bases and J 0 bases, leaving 17 bases between the germline ends. This CDR3 has 18 residues. Germline assignment: CDR1 SGHVS and CDR2 FQNEAQ. CDR3 loop: CASSLASTGRTSNYGYTF. CDR3 nucleotide sequence: TGTGCCAGCAGCTTAGCATCGACAGGCCGCACATCTAACTATGGCTACACCTTC.

V gene TRBV11-2 combines with J gene TRBJ1-4; D call uncertain. V was shortened by 4 bases and J by 4 bases, with 10 bases between the two germline ends. From germline, CDR1 is SGHAT and CDR2 FQNNGV. This CDR3 region has 14 residues. This chain's CDR3 is CASSSRGNNEKLFF. CDR3 coding DNA: TGTGCCAGCAGCTCCCGGGGAAATAATGAAAAACTGTTTTTT.

This clone was detected only once. This rearrangement joins TRBV25-1 to TRBJ2-3, with a weak D call TRBD2 (6 bases). The CDR3 is made up of 12 amino acids. Germline V gene lookup returns CDR1 MGHDK and CDR2 SYGVNS. The germline V and J ends were trimmed by 8 bases and 7 bases, with 13 bases remaining between them. CDR3 region: CASSSEWNTQYF. The CDR3 DNA sequence: TGTGCCAGCTCTAGCGAGTGGAATACGCAGTATTTT.

The chain joins TRBV5-4 to TRBJ2-6; D call uncertain. This CDR3 region has 15 residues. Germline lookup yields CDR1 SGHNT and CDR2 YYREEE (reference sequence). Trimming cost V 6 bases and J 6 bases, with 16 bases left between them. The CDR3 is CASTMAQAEANVLTF. The CDR3 DNA reads as TGTGCCAGCACCATGGCGCAGGCGGAGGCCAACGTCCTGACTTTC.

The CDR3 spells CASSLRVRPGPQHF. CDR3 nucleotides: TGTGCCAGCAGCTTAAGGGTGCGCCCGGGGCCCCAGCATTTT. The rearrangement uses TRBV7-9 and TRBJ1-5; D remains unclear. V dropped 2 bases and J dropped 9 bases, with 14 bases sitting between them. Germline CDR1 and CDR2: SEHNR and FQNEAQ (reference sequence). The CDR3 has 14 residues.

The chain couples TRBV5-4 to TRBJ2-5; D is uncertain. The CDR3 is 13 amino acids. Germline V CDR1 and CDR2: SGHNT, YYREEE (reference sequence). Trimming removed 0 bases from V and 3 bases from J, with 6 bases in between. CDR3 residues: CASSLERKETQYF. In nucleotides, the CDR3 is TGTGCCAGCAGCTTGGAACGGAAAGAGACCCAGTACTTC.

Comment on this clone: The sample has other DNA sequences that encode this CDR3 too. The V and J genes are TRBV18 and TRBJ1-4; 9 bases agree with TRBD1. The germline CDR1 and CDR2 sequences are KGHSH and LQKENI. Germline trimming cut 3 bases from V and 8 bases from J; bases unmatched to any gene: 4. The CDR3 length is 14 residues. DNA of the CDR3: TGTGCCAGCTCACCTGGACAGGGGTCCGAAAAACTGTTTTTT. The encoded protein is CASSPGQGSEKLFF.

This clone has ten or more counts. The chain uses TRBV19 and TRBJ2-5; 9 nucleotides line up with TRBD1. After removal of 4 bases from V and 4 bases from J, the junction contained 4 bases not matched to a gene. This CDR3 contains 14 residues. Germline CDR1 reads LNHDA; CDR2 reads SQIVND (reference sequence). The CDR3 loop reads CASSRQGVVETQYF. For the CDR3, the DNA is TGTGCCAGTAGTAGACAGGGGGTGGTAGAGACCCAGTACTTC. Together with reference TRBV19 and TRBJ2-5, the CDR3 gives the full variable domain: DGGITQSPKYLFRKEGQNVTLSCEQNLNHDAMYWYRQDPGQGLRLIYYSQIVNDFQKGDIAEGYSVSREKKESFPLTVTSAQKNPTAFYLCASSRQGVVETQYFGPGTRLLVL.

The chain has TRBV5-1 and TRBJ2-1; TRBD2 agrees at 10 bases. The germline V gene encodes CDR1 SGHRS and CDR2 YFSETQ. This CDR3 has 15 amino acids. With 5 bases clipped from V and 0 bases from J, the junction kept 2 bases outside the gene matches. The CDR3 loop reads CASRLAGSSYNEQFF. DNA of the CDR3: TGCGCCAGCAGACTAGCGGGAAGCTCCTACAATGAGCAGTTCTTC.

The V gene is TRBV6-6, the J gene TRBJ2-7; the match to TRBD1 covers 9 bases. The CDR3 runs 14 residues. CDR1 and CDR2 from the germline V gene are MNHNY and SVGAGI (reference sequence). Germline trimming cut 8 bases from V and 6 bases from J; bases unmatched to any gene: 11. This CDR3 is CASGLGQGTSEQYF. CDR3 bases: TGTGCCAGCGGACTTGGACAGGGGACCTCCGAGCAGTACTTC.

The chain is built from TRBV5-1 and TRBJ2-2; TRBD1 might be the D (5 bases). The V and J ends lost 4 bases and 2 bases respectively, with 9 bases between them. The CDR3 consists of 14 residues. Germline V gives CDR1 SGHRS, CDR2 YFSETQ. CDR3 sequence reads: CASSTGLNTGELFF. The DNA for the CDR3 is TGCGCCAGCAGCACAGGCCTCAACACCGGGGAGCTGTTTTTT.

The gene calls are TRBV28 and TRBJ2-3; 8 bases are a match to TRBD2. V lost 7 bases to trimming and J lost 4 bases; unmatched junction nucleotides: 13. From germline, CDR1 is MDHEN and CDR2 SYDVKM. The CDR3 is made up of 16 amino acids. For the CDR3, the DNA is TGTGCCAGCACCCCCCCCAGCGGGAGTGCGGCAGATACGCAGTATTTT. Translation gives CASTPPSGSAADTQYF.

This clone was counted between two and nine times. The J gene is TRBJ1-2, the V gene TRBV7-2; 7 positions match TRBD1. The CDR3 sequence is 15 residues long. V gave up 7 bases and J gave up 6 bases; unmatched junction bases: 14. In germline, CDR1 is SGHTA, CDR2 FQGNSA. CDR3 protein: CASTYPWGGGHGYTF. The CDR3 DNA sequence: TGTGCCAGCACCTACCCCTGGGGAGGGGGCCATGGCTACACCTTC.

The CDR3 sequence: CASSDGGGAYEQYF. As DNA, the CDR3 is TGTGCCAGCAGTGACGGCGGGGGAGCCTACGAGCAGTACTTC. The chain recombines TRBV2 with TRBJ2-7; TRBD2 agrees at 7 bases. CDR3 length: 14 residues. Germline trimming cut 3 bases from V and 2 bases from J; bases unmatched to any gene: 4. Germline V lookup: CDR1 SNHLY, CDR2 FYNNEI.

The rearrangement uses TRBV11-3 and TRBJ2-1, with D possibly matching TRBD2 (6 bases). V lost 3 bases and J lost 6, with 15 bases in between. Germline values: CDR1 SGHNT, CDR2 YENEEA. CDR3 size: 15 residues. Written as DNA, the CDR3 is TGTGCCAGCAGCTTGGGGGGAGAGAGGGCCAATGAGCAGTTCTTC. Translating gives CASSLGGERANEQFF.

The chain combines TRBV5-1 with TRBJ2-1; TRBD2 matches 10 bases. After removal of 3 bases from V and 4 bases from J, the junction contained 10 bases not matched to a gene. The germline CDR1 and CDR2 sequences are SGHRS and YFSETQ. The CDR3 has 17 amino acids. The CDR3 bases are TGCGCCAGCAGCTCCCTTCAACTAGCGGGGAGGTACAATGAGCAGTTCTTC. Amino acid sequence: CASSSLQLAGRYNEQFF. Combining the CDR3 with reference TRBV5-1 and TRBJ2-1 gives the whole variable domain KAGVTQTPRYLIKTRGQQVTLSCSPISGHRSVSWYQQTPGQGLQFLFEYFSETQRNKGNFPGRFSGRQFSNSRSEMNVSTLELGDSALYLCASSSLQLAGRYNEQFFGPGTRLTVL.

This clone was seen once. The V call is TRBV28, the J call TRBJ1-2; D not certain. This CDR3 is 14 amino acids long. The germline V and J ends were trimmed by 5 bases and 4 bases, with 14 bases remaining between them. Germline CDR1 and CDR2: MDHEN and SYDVKM. The CDR3 coding sequence is TGTGCCAGCAGTACCCTCGGGAGCAGCTATGGCTACACCTTC. This translates into CASSTLGSSYGYTF.

This sequence joins TRBV25-1 and TRBJ1-1; D gene uncertain. Germline V gene data show CDR1 as MGHDK and CDR2 as SYGVNS. This CDR3 is 14 amino acids long. Deletions cut 5 bases from V and 6 bases from J, with 16 bases between. This CDR3 is CASSSTRAHAEAFF. CDR3 nucleotide sequence: TGTGCCAGCAGTTCAACACGAGCGCACGCTGAAGCTTTCTTT.

The chain combines TRBV6-5 with TRBJ1-5, with D tentatively TRBD1 (5 bases). V was pared by 2 bases and J by 4 bases, with 9 bases between. Germline CDR1 and CDR2: MNHEY and SVGAGI. The CDR3 is 14 residues long. The DNA for the CDR3 is TGTGCCAGCAGTTACGCGGGGCGTAATCAGCCCCAGCATTTT. It translates to CASSYAGRNQPQHF.

This clone has at least ten counts. The chain recombines TRBV4-2 with TRBJ2-7, with 9 bases fitting TRBD2. CDR3 length: 13 residues. The junction had 3 bases not matched to a gene; V was cut back by 4 bases and J by 5 bases. Germline assignment: CDR1 LGHNA and CDR2 YNFKEQ. CDR3 amino acids: CASSLSGSNEQYF. The DNA for the CDR3 is TGTGCCAGCAGCCTTAGCGGGAGCAACGAGCAGTACTTC.

As concerns this clone: This may be a read error, as it is one base from a much larger clone. The chain links TRBV7-9 to TRBJ2-6; unclear D gene. Trimming pared 0 bases from V and 3 bases from J, leaving 0 bases between. CDR1 and CDR2 from the germline V gene are SEHNR and FQNEAQ (reference sequence). The CDR3 is 13 residues long. CDR3 coding DNA: TGTGCCAGCAGCTTAGCTGGGGCCAACGTCCTGACTTTC. Its protein product is CASSLAGANVLTF.

This chain uses TRBV5-1 with TRBJ1-1; D is perhaps TRBD1 (5 bases). This CDR3 has 14 amino acids. V was clipped by 3 bases and J by 0 bases, with 9 bases between them. The germline CDR1 and CDR2 sequences are SGHRS and YFSETQ. In DNA, the CDR3 is TGCGCCAGCAGCTCGGACACCCTGAACACTGAAGCTTTCTTT. This gives the protein CASSSDTLNTEAFF.

The chain couples TRBV7-9 to TRBJ2-1; 10 positions match TRBD2. Germline values: CDR1 SEHNR, CDR2 FQNEAQ (reference sequence). J gave up 5 bases and V 5 bases, and 12 bases lay outside the gene matches. The CDR3 length is 17 residues. As DNA, the CDR3 is TGTGCCAGCAGCCCGCAGGGAGGACTAGCGGAAAACAATGAGCAGTTCTTC. Its protein product is CASSPQGGLAENNEQFF.

The chain couples TRBV11-2 to TRBJ2-7; TRBD2 aligns across 11 bases. The CDR3 length is 18 residues. V shed 1 base, J shed 6 bases, and the junction held 14 bases outside the gene matches. CDR1 is SGHAT and CDR2 is FQNNGV in the germline V gene. The CDR3 DNA is TGTGCCAGCAGCTTAGTCCTCACTAGCGGGAGAGGTAGGGGCGAGCAGTACTTC. The encoded protein is CASSLVLTSGRGRGEQYF.

This chain joins TRBV2 and TRBJ2-1, with 10 nucleotides matching TRBD1. V shed 6 bases, J shed 5 bases, and the junction held 7 bases outside the gene matches. Germline loops: CDR1 SNHLY, CDR2 FYNNEI. The CDR3 covers 15 residues. CDR3 nucleotide sequence: TGTGCCAGCAGGGGGGGACAGGGGACTGACAATGAGCAGTTCTTC. This gives the protein CASRGGQGTDNEQFF.

The CDR3, as DNA: TGTGCCAGCAGGTTACAGGGGAGAGGGGAGCTGTTTTTT. The encoded protein is CASRLQGRGELFF. This chain connects TRBV28 to TRBJ2-2; TRBD1 agrees at 7 bases. This CDR3 has 13 amino acids. The germline V gene encodes CDR1 MDHEN and CDR2 SYDVKM. V dropped 6 bases and J dropped 8; count of bases not matched to a gene: 6.

V gene TRBV27 combines with J gene TRBJ2-7; either TRBD1 or TRBD2 may supply D (5 bases each). The germline CDR1 and CDR2 sequences are MNHEY and SMNVEV (reference sequence). This CDR3 has 17 residues. Between the trimmed V and J ends, which lost 4 bases and 4 bases, there was a span of 23 bases. The CDR3 sequence: CASSSLSGSRGGYEQYF. In nucleotides, the CDR3 is TGTGCCAGCAGTTCCCTAAGTGGATCTAGGGGCGGGTACGAGCAGTACTTC.

In this sample, this clone turned up once. The chain uses TRBV28 and TRBJ1-4; 7 bases line up with TRBD1. The CDR3 loop spans 17 amino acids. Germline-derived CDR1 and CDR2 are MDHEN and SYDVKM. The V segment lost 5 bases and the J segment 3 bases; nucleotides outside the gene matches: 12. CDR3 sequence: CASSPLLRGRANEKLFF. Here the CDR3 DNA reads TGTGCCAGCAGTCCCCTATTGAGGGGGCGAGCTAATGAAAAACTGTTTTTT.

CDR3 nucleotide sequence: TGTGCCAGCATGGCAGGAGGACCCCTGAGGGCTCGTGAGCAGTTCTTC. Translating gives CASMAGGPLRAREQFF. The chain is built from TRBV2 and TRBJ2-1; D is possibly TRBD2 (5 bases). The CDR3 consists of 16 residues. Germline CDR1 and CDR2: SNHLY and FYNNEI. Deletions cut 7 bases from V and 9 bases from J, with 25 bases between.

The chain carries TRBV5-1 and TRBJ2-1, with 9 bases fitting TRBD1. Unmatched junction bases numbered 9, after V lost 0 bases and J lost 8 bases. The CDR3 runs 16 residues. Germline values: CDR1 SGHRS, CDR2 YFSETQ. The DNA for the CDR3 is TGCGCCAGCAGCTTGGGGGCAACAGGGGGCATGTATGAGCAGTTCTTC. It codes for CASSLGATGGMYEQFF.

This chain links TRBV7-2 with TRBJ1-2; D is unresolved. The CDR3 contains 14 residues. CDR1 is SGHTA and CDR2 is FQGNSA in the germline V gene. Trimming stripped 3 bases from V and 8 bases from J, with 16 bases between. CDR3 loop: CASSLGLPPEGYTF. Written as DNA, the CDR3 is TGTGCCAGCAGCTTGGGCCTACCCCCTGAGGGCTACACCTTC.

The chain combines TRBV6-1 with TRBJ2-5, with 7 bases matching TRBD2. After removal of 3 bases from V and 1 base from J, the junction contained 8 bases not matched to a gene. The CDR3 is 16 amino acids. The germline V gene has CDR1 MNHNS and CDR2 SASEGT. CDR3 amino acids: CASSEGGSRFQETQYF. The CDR3 DNA follows: TGTGCCAGCAGTGAGGGCGGGAGCCGGTTCCAAGAGACCCAGTACTTC.